The next 29 T cell receptor beta chains were all read from a single sample in a study of T cell changes during pregnancy in multiple sclerosis. Measured with immunoSEQ multiplex PCR; TCRdb has only the in-frame clones, and not every one. The sample lists under 35,000 clones, approximately 90% occurring once. The material sequenced was CD8+ T cells from peripheral blood mononuclear cells, taken before pregnancy. Receptors were obtained from a female donor with multiple sclerosis, enrolled in a pregnancy study.

The gene calls are TRBV7-9 and TRBJ2-7, with 8 bases that match TRBD2. CDR3 length: 15 amino acids. The J segment lost 3 bases and the V segment lost 4 bases, leaving 8 bases of the junction unmatched. The germline V gene has CDR1 SEHNR and CDR2 FQNEAQ (reference sequence). The CDR3 DNA is TGTGCCAGCAGCTGGACCGGACTAGCTGACTACGAGCAGTACTTC. Encoded protein: CASSWTGLADYEQYF.

This clone has a handful of counts. This rearrangement joins TRBV4-3 to TRBJ2-1; 9 bases align to TRBD2. The V gene end was trimmed by 0 bases and the J gene end by 7 bases; junction bases not matched to a gene: 4. In germline, CDR1 is LGHNA, CDR2 YSLEER. This CDR3 is 15 amino acids long. The CDR3 region is CASSQDRGGANEQFF. The CDR3 DNA reads TGCGCCAGCAGCCAAGATCGCGGGGGGGCTAATGAGCAGTTCTTC.

This chain joins TRBV4-1 and TRBJ1-5; D is possibly TRBD1 (6 bases). The CDR3 is 15 residues long. Germline loops: CDR1 MGHRA, CDR2 YSYEKL. The V end was cut by 0 bases, the J end by 4 bases, with 10 bases between. CDR3 loop: CASSQEAGANQPQHF. In nucleotides, the CDR3 is TGCGCCAGCAGCCAAGAAGCGGGGGCTAATCAGCCCCAGCATTTT.

J is TRBJ2-3 and V is TRBV25-1, with 7 nucleotides matching TRBD2. Germline assignment: CDR1 MGHDK and CDR2 SYGVNS. The CDR3 loop spans 13 amino acids. The V gene end was trimmed by 4 bases and the J gene end by 6 bases; junction bases not matched to a gene: 4. DNA for the CDR3: TGTGCCAGCAGTGTCGGGGGGTCGGATACGCAGTATTTT. Translating it yields CASSVGGSDTQYF.

This chain links TRBV5-6 with TRBJ2-2, with a tentative D call TRBD1 (5 bases). V was shortened by 1 base and J by 5 bases, with 12 bases between the two germline ends. CDR3 size: 15 residues. From germline, CDR1 is SGHDT and CDR2 YYEEEE. The DNA for the CDR3 is TGTGCCAGCAGCTTGTCCCAGGGATCAACCGGGGAGCTGTTTTTT. Translating gives CASSLSQGSTGELFF.

The V gene is TRBV2, the J gene TRBJ2-1; tentatively, D is TRBD2 (5 bases). The ends were cut back, 1 base at V and 0 bases at J, with 16 bases in the middle. Germline CDR1 reads SNHLY; CDR2 reads FYNNEI. The CDR3 loop spans 18 amino acids. CDR3 protein: CASSEGGPSSISYNEQFF. CDR3 sequence (DNA): TGTGCCAGCAGTGAAGGGGGTCCTAGCTCCATCTCCTACAATGAGCAGTTCTTC.

The chain combines TRBV7-3 with TRBJ2-1, with 9 nucleotides matching TRBD1. The CDR3 spans 19 residues. Trimming removed 5 bases from V and 0 bases from J; junction bases left unmatched: 14. Looked up from germline, CDR1 is SGHTA and CDR2 is FQGTGA. The CDR3 nucleotides are TGTGCCAGCAGCCGCCGGGACAGGGATCAAGGGGGCTCCTACAATGAGCAGTTCTTC. Translating gives CASSRRDRDQGGSYNEQFF.

The chain employs TRBV7-9 and TRBJ2-5; 12 positions agree with TRBD2. The germline CDR1 and CDR2 sequences are SEHNR and FQNEAQ (reference sequence). This CDR3 is built from 17 residues. V lost 5 bases, J lost 0 bases, and 7 bases stayed unmatched. For the CDR3, the DNA is TGTGCCAGCAGCGCTAGCGGGGGGGGACCATACCAAGAGACCCAGTACTTC. This sequence encodes CASSASGGGPYQETQYF. Full variable domain (remainder filled in from reference TRBV7-9 and TRBJ2-5): DTGVSQNPRHKITKRGQNVTFRCDPISEHNRLYWYRQTLGQGPEFLTYFQNEAQLEKSRLLSDRFSAERPKGSFSTLEIQRTEQGDSAMYLCASSASGGGPYQETQYFGPGTRLLVL.

This chain links TRBV12-5 with TRBJ2-1; TRBD1 matches 11 bases. This CDR3 has 15 amino acids. Per the germline V gene, CDR1 is LGHNT and CDR2 is FRNRAP. V was pared by 9 bases and J by 4 bases, with 8 bases of the junction left unmatched. The CDR3 protein is CASSVGTGGYNEQFF. CDR3 nucleotide sequence: TGTGCTAGCTCGGTGGGGACAGGGGGTTACAATGAGCAGTTCTTC.

This sequence joins TRBV11-2 and TRBJ2-1; 10 positions agree with TRBD2. The CDR3 loop spans 15 amino acids. Germline V gene lookup returns CDR1 SGHAT and CDR2 FQNNGV. V was pared by 5 bases and J by 8 bases, with 9 bases of the junction left unmatched. The CDR3 spells CASSPAGGPGYEQFF. CDR3 sequence (DNA): TGTGCCAGCAGCCCAGCGGGGGGGCCGGGGTATGAGCAGTTCTTC.

The chain recombines TRBV7-9 with TRBJ1-2; 7 bases map to TRBD1. The CDR3 extends over 13 amino acids. V lost 5 bases and J lost 5; bases outside the gene matches: 5. The V gene's germline CDR1 is SEHNR and CDR2 FQNEAQ (reference sequence). In nucleotides, the CDR3 is TGTGCCAGCAGCCCGGCGGGACAGTATGGCTACACCTTC. This translates into CASSPAGQYGYTF.

This clone was found many times. The V and J genes are TRBV5-4 and TRBJ2-7; 7 nucleotides agree with TRBD2. Losses at the gene ends were 0 bases for V and 2 bases for J; bases not matched to a gene: 5. Germline V CDR1 and CDR2: SGHNT, YYREEE (reference sequence). The CDR3 is made up of 15 amino acids. This CDR3 is CASSLAGGSTYEQYF. The CDR3 bases are TGTGCCAGCAGCTTGGCCGGGGGGTCTACCTACGAGCAGTACTTC.

The rearrangement uses TRBV5-4 and TRBJ1-2, with D perhaps matching TRBD1 (5 bases). V was trimmed by 5 bases and J by 4 bases, leaving 18 bases between them. This CDR3 has 15 amino acids. Per germline, CDR1 SGHNT and CDR2 YYREEE (reference sequence). DNA of the CDR3: TGTGCCAGCAGGGGACTGGACGGAGCCCTCTATGGCTACACCTTC. Translation: CASRGLDGALYGYTF.

This chain joins TRBV4-1 and TRBJ2-7, with D possibly being TRBD1 (6 bases). The V gene's germline CDR1 is MGHRA and CDR2 YSYEKL. Between the trimmed V and J ends, which lost 2 bases and 2 bases, there was a span of 13 bases. CDR3 length: 15 residues. Here the CDR3 reads CASSQSIQGAYEQYF. The CDR3 nucleotides are TGCGCCAGCAGCCAATCGATACAGGGCGCCTACGAGCAGTACTTC.

J is TRBJ2-5 and V is TRBV30; D is undetermined. Germline lookup yields CDR1 GTSNPN and CDR2 SVGIG (reference sequence). CDR3 length: 13 amino acids. V lost 0 bases, J lost 8 bases, and 13 bases lay in between. This chain's CDR3 is CAWSVGSQETQYF. The DNA for the CDR3 is TGTGCCTGGAGTGTAGGCAGCCAGGAAACCCAGTACTTC. The full variable domain, completed using reference TRBV30 and TRBJ2-5, is SQTIHQWPATLVQPVGSPLSLECTVEGTSNPNLYWYRQAAGRGLQLLFYSVGIGQISSEVPQNLSASRPQDRQFILSSKKLLLSDSGFYLCAWSVGSQETQYFGPGTRLLVL.

The gene calls are TRBV7-3 and TRBJ2-5; 13 positions match TRBD2. The CDR3 contains 18 residues. Per germline, CDR1 SGHTA and CDR2 FQGTGA. Trimming removed 4 bases from V and 4 bases from J; junction bases left unmatched: 12. The CDR3 sequence is CASSSWGLAGLSVETQYF. In DNA form, the CDR3 reads TGTGCCAGCAGCTCATGGGGACTAGCGGGATTGTCGGTAGAGACCCAGTACTTC.

The V gene is TRBV27, the J gene TRBJ2-7, with D perhaps matching TRBD2 (6 bases). The germline V gene encodes CDR1 MNHEY and CDR2 SMNVEV (reference sequence). Trimming shortened V by 5 bases and J by 4 bases, and 12 bases separated the two germline ends. This CDR3 is 13 amino acids long. DNA for the CDR3: TGTGCCAGCAGTCTCGGACGGGAGTACGAGCAGTACTTC. It is translated as CASSLGREYEQYF.

This chain connects TRBV12-5 to TRBJ1-2; perhaps TRBD1 as D (6 bases). V was cut by 1 base and J by 5 bases, with 14 bases left in between. CDR1 and CDR2 (germline): LGHNT, FRNRAP. CDR3 length equals 15 residues. In nucleotides, the CDR3 is TGTGCTAGTGGTTTGGATACAGGGTTTGGGTATGGCTACACCTTC. This encodes CASGLDTGFGYGYTF.

J is TRBJ1-1 and V is TRBV6-5, with no clear D. In germline, CDR1 is MNHEY, CDR2 SVGAGI. Trimming removed 5 bases at V and 8 bases at J, with 15 bases between. CDR3 length: 13 residues. The DNA for the CDR3 is TGTGCCAGCAGTCCTCGGGGAGGTGTAGAAGCTTTCTTT. Amino acids: CASSPRGGVEAFF.

This sequence joins TRBV28 and TRBJ2-1, with TRBD2 matching over 7 bases. This CDR3 region has 16 residues. V gave up 5 bases and J gave up 2 bases; unmatched junction bases: 9. Germline CDR1 reads MDHEN; CDR2 reads SYDVKM. CDR3 sequence: CASSAPREGPYNEQFF. For the CDR3, the DNA is TGTGCCAGCAGTGCCCCGAGGGAGGGTCCCTACAATGAGCAGTTCTTC.

The chain carries TRBV27 and TRBJ2-7; tentatively, D is TRBD1 (6 bases). CDR1 is MNHEY, CDR2 SMNVEV, per germline (reference sequence). V was shortened by 5 bases and J by 3 bases, with 8 bases between the two germline ends. CDR3 length: 12 residues. CDR3 amino acids: CASSEQGYEQYF. Written as DNA, the CDR3 is TGTGCCAGCAGTGAACAGGGCTACGAGCAGTACTTC.

J is TRBJ2-1 and V is TRBV19; 12 bases are a match to TRBD2. This CDR3 comprises 16 residues. In germline, CDR1 is LNHDA, CDR2 SQIVND (reference sequence). J gave up 5 bases and V 7 bases, and 9 bases lay outside the gene matches. The CDR3 coding sequence is TGTGCCAGTATCGGGACTAGCGGGCGAGCCCACAATGAGCAGTTCTTC. Translating it yields CASIGTSGRAHNEQFF. Combining the CDR3 with reference TRBV19 and TRBJ2-1 gives the whole variable domain DGGITQSPKYLFRKEGQNVTLSCEQNLNHDAMYWYRQDPGQGLRLIYYSQIVNDFQKGDIAEGYSVSREKKESFPLTVTSAQKNPTAFYLCASIGTSGRAHNEQFFGPGTRLTVL.

This sequence joins TRBV21-1 and TRBJ1-3. TRBV21-1 corresponds to a pseudogene. There are 16 residues in the CDR3. The CDR3 reads CASSKVPGGSGNTIYF. The CDR3 bases are TGTGCCAGCAGCAAAGTCCCGGGAGGCTCTGGAAACACCATATATTTT.

The CDR3 loop is CASSGTGGSQAFF. CDR3 nucleotide sequence: TGTGCCAGCAGTGGGACAGGGGGCTCGCAAGCTTTCTTT. The chain uses TRBV28 and TRBJ1-1; TRBD1 agrees at 12 bases. Germline CDR1 and CDR2: MDHEN and SYDVKM. CDR3 length: 13 amino acids. J was trimmed by 9 bases and V by 5 bases; bases with no gene match: 4.

In its sample, this clone was seen once. The chain uses TRBV10-1 and TRBJ2-7; 11 nucleotides align to TRBD2. This CDR3 is 21 amino acids long. V lost 4 bases, J lost 3 bases, and 23 bases stayed unmatched. In germline, CDR1 is WNHNN, CDR2 SYGVQD (reference sequence). CDR3 amino acids: CASSVTRAMTSGTADNYEQYF. The CDR3 bases are TGCGCCAGCAGTGTAACGAGGGCGATGACTAGCGGGACGGCGGATAACTACGAGCAGTACTTC.

The V and J genes are TRBV7-3 and TRBJ2-2; no clear D gene. This CDR3 comprises 12 residues. V gave up 4 bases and J gave up 7 bases, with 7 bases separating them. In germline, CDR1 is SGHTA, CDR2 FQGTGA. CDR3 sequence: CASSSKNGELFF. The CDR3 region has the DNA TGTGCCAGCAGCTCCAAAAACGGGGAGCTGTTTTTT.

Written as DNA, the CDR3 is TGTGCCAGCAGTTATAGGGACTATGACGAGCAGTACTTC. As protein: CASSYRDYDEQYF. The chain combines TRBV6-5 with TRBJ2-7; 7 nucleotides match TRBD2. The CDR3 contains 13 residues. Germline V gene data show CDR1 as MNHEY and CDR2 as SVGAGI. Germline trimming cut 3 bases from V and 5 bases from J; bases unmatched to any gene: 4.

This sequence joins TRBV7-3 and TRBJ2-3; 8 bases fit TRBD2. The CDR3 consists of 15 residues. Germline assignment: CDR1 SGHTA and CDR2 FQGTGA. Trimming removed 4 bases from V and 6 bases from J; junction bases left unmatched: 9. The CDR3 region is CASSWTGGVGDTQYF. The CDR3 DNA reads as TGTGCCAGCAGCTGGACCGGGGGGGTAGGGGATACGCAGTATTTT.

This CDR3 reads CASSLARGTSGANVLTF. The CDR3 nucleotides are TGTGCCAGCAGCTTAGCGCGGGGGACCTCTGGGGCCAACGTCCTGACTTTC. The rearrangement joins TRBV7-9 to TRBJ2-6, with 7 bases identical to TRBD2. V shed 0 bases and J 0 bases; nucleotides not matched to a gene: 2. The germline gives CDR1 SEHNR, CDR2 FQNEAQ (reference sequence). The CDR3 is 17 amino acids.